This TCR beta chain derives from a study of monozygotic twins with inflammatory bowel disease. Study outcomes and limitations: TCRbeta inverse Simpson diversity was decreased in IBD patients versus healthy co-twins. Added variability in patient repertoires may stem from differing immunosuppressive treatments.

The CDR3 is 12 residues long. Germline values: CDR1 SQVTM, CDR2 ANQGSEA. TCRdb re-called the 5' RACE reads, yielding one record per CDR3 amino acid sequence without DNA. This sample's clone table lists over 100,000 distinct CDR3 sequences. Turning to this clonotype: Antigen specificity is unknown.

This sequence was found in a human donor with ulcerative colitis or Crohn's disease, or a healthy co-twin of an affected twin (not recorded which). The sequenced material came from blood. The chain links TRBV29-1 to TRBJ2-5; the D gene TCRdb calls, TRBD2, cannot be checked with no DNA. The CDR3 protein is CSVVRGEETQYF. Supplemented by reference TRBV29-1 and TRBJ2-5, the full variable domain reads SAVISQKPSRDICQRGTSLTIQCQVDSQVTMMFWYRQQPGQSLTLIATANQGSEATYESGFVIDKFPISRPNLTFSTLTVSNMSPEDSSIYLCSVVRGEETQYFGPGTRLLVL.